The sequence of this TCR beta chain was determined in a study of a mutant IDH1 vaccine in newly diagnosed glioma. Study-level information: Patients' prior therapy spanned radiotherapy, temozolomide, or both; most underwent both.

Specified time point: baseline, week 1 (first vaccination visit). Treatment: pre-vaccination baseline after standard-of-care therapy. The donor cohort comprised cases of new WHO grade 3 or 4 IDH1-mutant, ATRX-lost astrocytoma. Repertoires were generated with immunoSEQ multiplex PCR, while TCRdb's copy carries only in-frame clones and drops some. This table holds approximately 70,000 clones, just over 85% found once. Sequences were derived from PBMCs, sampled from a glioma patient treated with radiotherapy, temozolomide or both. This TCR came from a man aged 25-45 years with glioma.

CDR3 sequence (DNA): TGTGCCAGCAGCGTAGGGGGACAGGGCGGCACCGGGGAGCTGTTTTTT. Translation gives CASSVGGQGGTGELFF. The chain combines TRBV9 with TRBJ2-2, with 9 nucleotides matching TRBD1. The CDR3 length is 16 residues. The germline V gene encodes CDR1 SGDLS and CDR2 YYNGEE. The J segment lost 4 bases and the V segment lost 0 bases, leaving 4 bases of the junction unmatched.